The next 15 T cell receptor beta chains were all read from a single sample in a study of response to subunit inactivated influenza vaccine. TCRdb itself ran the RT-PCR reads through MiXCR, one entry per CDR3 protein. The sample consists of approximately 490,000 distinct CDR3 sequences, 6.5% to 8% of them appearing once. Sequenced material: PBMCs from blood, taken less than 30 months after vaccination. These receptors were taken from a man between 50 and 69 years old who received an inactivated influenza vaccine.

The V call is TRBV25-1, the J call TRBJ1-5; D is unclear. Germline V gene data show CDR1 as MGHDK and CDR2 as SYGVNS. Trimming took 2 bases from V and 1 from J, leaving 9 bases between them. The CDR3 contains 15 residues. The CDR3 reads CASSEDTGSNQPQHF. In DNA form, the CDR3 reads TGTGCCAGCAGTGAAGACACGGGAAGCAATCAGCCCCAGCATTTT.

The sample holds a few counts of this clonotype. The J gene is TRBJ1-1, the V gene TRBV9, with D maybe TRBD1 (6 bases). The CDR3 extends over 14 amino acids. Germline assignment: CDR1 SGDLS and CDR2 YYNGEE. V dropped 4 bases and J dropped 6 bases, with 16 bases sitting between them. CDR3 in amino acids: CASSPTPGAAEAFF. CDR3 nucleotide sequence: TGTGCCAGCAGCCCGACCCCGGGGGCCGCTGAAGCTTTCTTT.

The chain links TRBV24-1 to TRBJ1-5; TRBD1 aligns across 8 bases. CDR1 and CDR2 (germline): KGHDR, SFDVKD. This CDR3 has 14 residues. The trim removed 9 bases at V and 4 bases at J, leaving 7 bases unmatched. The CDR3 DNA is TGTGCCACCCAGGGACAGGCTAGGAATCAGCCCCAGCATTTT. Translation: CATQGQARNQPQHF.

This clonotype was found a few times. The V gene is TRBV7-2, the J gene TRBJ1-5, with D uncertain. The CDR3 is 15 amino acids. Trimming cost V 4 bases and J 0 bases, with 10 bases left between them. CDR1 is SGHTA and CDR2 is FQGNSA in the germline V gene. The CDR3 protein is CASSSAGNSNQPQHF. CDR3 in DNA: TGTGCCAGCAGCTCCGCAGGTAATAGCAATCAGCCCCAGCATTTT.

This clonotype was counted ten times or more. V gene TRBV5-5 combines with J gene TRBJ2-1; 8 nucleotides line up with TRBD2. V lost 2 bases, J lost 7 bases, and 5 bases stayed unmatched. There are 14 residues in the CDR3. CDR1 and CDR2 (germline): SGHKS, YYEKEE (reference sequence). CDR3 bases: TGTGCCAGCAGCTTAAACGGGAGGGGTAATGAGCAGTTCTTC. Translation gives CASSLNGRGNEQFF.

There are many counts of this clonotype. This chain links TRBV12-3 or TRBV12-4 with TRBJ2-7; unclear D gene. The V end lost 3 bases, the J end lost 3 bases, and 9 bases lay between the germline ends. CDR3 length: 13 amino acids. Written as DNA, the CDR3 is TGTGCCAGCAGTTTTCAGGACCTCTACGAGCAGTACTTC. It encodes CASSFQDLYEQYF.

This clonotype was seen a handful of times. At one end, the junction sequence differs from germline, possibly due to a read error. The V call is TRBV7-7, the J call TRBJ2-5; TRBD2 matches at 8 bases. The CDR3 consists of 16 residues. Germline CDR1 is SSHAT and CDR2 is FNYEAQ (reference sequence). In DNA, the CDR3 is TGTGCTAGCAGCTTAGGACGGGGGGGCCCGGAAGAGACCCAGTACTTC. As protein: CASSLGRGGPEETQYF.

This clonotype was counted a few times. The chain uses TRBV25-1 and TRBJ2-5; 9 bases are a match to TRBD2. From germline, CDR1 is MGHDK and CDR2 SYGVNS. With V trimmed by 3 bases and J by 2 bases, 7 bases remained unmatched. The CDR3 consists of 16 residues. The CDR3 sequence is CASSDNSGGLQETQYF. CDR3 nucleotides: TGTGCCAGCAGTGATAATAGCGGGGGACTTCAAGAGACCCAGTACTTC.

The chain is built from TRBV12-3 or TRBV12-4 and TRBJ2-1; D is unclear. This CDR3 contains 15 residues. Trimming pared 3 bases from V and 6 bases from J, leaving 15 bases between. The CDR3 reads CASSFVLSAFNEQFF. In DNA, the CDR3 is TGTGCCAGCAGTTTCGTTCTGTCTGCTTTCAATGAGCAGTTCTTC.

This clonotype has a handful of counts. V and J are TRBV3-1 and TRBJ1-2; D is possibly TRBD1 (5 bases). Germline assignment: CDR1 LGHDT and CDR2 YNNKEL (reference sequence). The CDR3 consists of 14 residues. V gave up 1 base and J gave up 4 bases, with 10 bases separating them. Written as DNA, the CDR3 is TGTGCCAGCAGCCAAGCTGTGGGGCCCTATGGCTACACCTTC. As protein: CASSQAVGPYGYTF.

This clonotype was counted ten times or more. The chain combines TRBV6-1 with TRBJ2-3; D is possibly TRBD1 or TRBD2 (5 bases each). V shed 8 bases and J shed 8 bases, with 14 bases lying between them. This CDR3 is 12 amino acids long. CDR1 MNHNS and CDR2 SASEGT come from the germline V gene. The CDR3 loop reads CASGRGGGTQYF. Here the CDR3 DNA reads TGTGCCAGCGGTCGGGGCGGAGGTACGCAGTATTTT.

This clonotype was seen ten or more times. The chain joins TRBV12-3 or TRBV12-4 to TRBJ2-1; 12 nucleotides agree with TRBD2. Trimming took 6 bases from V and 13 from J; bases not matched to a gene: 7. The CDR3 runs to 13 residues. The CDR3 DNA sequence: TGTGCCAGCAGCCTGACTAGCGGGAGCCCCCAGTTCTTC. This translates into CASSLTSGSPQFF.

This clonotype was counted only a few times. This chain uses TRBV6-2 or TRBV6-3 with TRBJ2-2; the D gene is possibly TRBD2 (6 bases). The CDR3 runs 16 residues. Germline V gives CDR1 MNHEY, CDR2 SVGEGT. Trimming removed 4 bases from V and 2 bases from J, with 14 bases in between. The CDR3 region is CASSSGTYINTGELFF. The CDR3 DNA is TGTGCCAGCAGTTCTGGGACTTACATAAACACCGGGGAGCTGTTTTTT.

Here the CDR3 DNA reads TGCGCCAGCAGCTTGCTCGGCGGGGGAACCTACGAGCAGTACTTC. It translates to CASSLLGGGTYEQYF. The rearrangement joins TRBV5-1 to TRBJ2-7, with 7 nucleotides matching TRBD2. With 1 base clipped from V and 2 bases from J, the junction kept 6 bases outside the gene matches. The CDR3 sequence is 15 residues long. Germline-derived CDR1 and CDR2 are SGHRS and YFSETQ.

This clonotype turned up a few times. This chain joins TRBV2 and TRBJ1-1; D is possibly TRBD1 (6 bases). The germline V gene encodes CDR1 SNHLY and CDR2 FYNNEI. CDR3 length equals 14 residues. V was trimmed by 4 bases and J by 10 bases, leaving 19 bases between them. CDR3 in amino acids: CASSGLNRVPAAFF. The CDR3 nucleotides are TGTGCCAGCAGTGGCCTAAACAGGGTTCCGGCAGCTTTCTTT.